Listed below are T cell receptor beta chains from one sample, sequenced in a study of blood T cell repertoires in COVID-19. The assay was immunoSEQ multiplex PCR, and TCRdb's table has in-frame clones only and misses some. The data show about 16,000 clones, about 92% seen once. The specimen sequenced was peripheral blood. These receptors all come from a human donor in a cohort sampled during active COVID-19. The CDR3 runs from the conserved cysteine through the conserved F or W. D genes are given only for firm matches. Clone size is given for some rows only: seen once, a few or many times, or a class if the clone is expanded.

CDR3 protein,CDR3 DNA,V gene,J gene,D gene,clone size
CASSSEEPYNEQFF,TGTGCCAGCTCATCTGAGGAACCCTACAATGAGCAGTTCTTC,TRBV25-1,TRBJ2-1,NA,NA
CASSKARAGGELFF,TGTGCCAGTAGTAAGGCGAGGGCGGGCGGGGAGCTGTTTTTT,TRBV19,TRBJ2-2,NA,NA
CASSSTGIYEQYF,TGTGCCAGCAGTTCTACAGGAATTTACGAGCAGTACTTC,TRBV6-2/TRBV6-3,TRBJ2-7,NA,NA
CATGGQPNQPQHF,TGTGCCACAGGGGGACAACCCAATCAGCCCCAGCATTTT,TRBV24-1,TRBJ1-5,NA,once
CAITRGAIYGYTF,TGTGCCATCACGCGGGGGGCGATTTATGGCTACACCTTC,TRBV28,TRBJ1-2,NA,NA
CASSYRLAGGPRDEQYF,TGTGCCAGCAGTTACCGACTAGCGGGAGGGCCAAGGGACGAGCAGTACTTC,TRBV6-2/TRBV6-3,TRBJ2-7,TRBD2,NA
CASSFPIRTENTGELFF,TGTGCCAGCAGCTTTCCCATTCGGACAGAGAACACCGGGGAGCTGTTTTTT,TRBV7-8,TRBJ2-2,NA,NA
CASSQFGPGRTNTGELFF,TGCGCCAGCAGCCAATTCGGCCCGGGGAGAACTAACACCGGGGAGCTGTTTTTT,TRBV4-3,TRBJ2-2,NA,NA
CASSLGTGGSAFF,TGTGCCAGCAGCTTGGGGACAGGGGGTTCGGCTTTCTTT,TRBV5-6,TRBJ1-1,TRBD1,NA
CAWTGDVGGDYTF,TGTGCCTGGACGGGAGATGTGGGTGGAGACTACACCTTC,TRBV30,TRBJ1-2,NA,NA
CASSQVDGGEAEQYF,TGCGCCAGCAGCCAAGTGGACGGAGGGGAGGCCGAGCAGTACTTC,TRBV4-3,TRBJ2-7,NA,NA
CASSSQMGGPSYNEQFF,TGTGCCAGCAGCTCCCAAATGGGAGGACCCTCCTACAATGAGCAGTTCTTC,TRBV5-8,TRBJ2-1,NA,NA
CASSPTSGGITGELFF,TGTGCCAGCTCACCGACTAGCGGGGGAATCACCGGGGAGCTGTTTTTT,TRBV18,TRBJ2-2,TRBD2,NA
CASSLAKYSSYNEQFF,TGTGCCAGCAGCTTAGCTAAATATAGCTCCTACAATGAGCAGTTCTTC,TRBV11-2,TRBJ2-1,NA,NA
CASSPLAGGKEYNEQFF,TGTGCCAGCAGCCCGCTAGCGGGAGGGAAGGAATACAATGAGCAGTTCTTC,TRBV7-9,TRBJ2-1,TRBD2,NA
CASSPVGVGETQYF,TGTGCCAGCAGCCCCGTCGGGGTGGGAGAGACCCAGTACTTC,TRBV5-4,TRBJ2-5,NA,NA
CASSSLYEQYF,TGTGCCAGCAGCTCCCTATACGAGCAGTACTTC,TRBV7-2,TRBJ2-7,NA,NA
CASRGGTVYNEQFF,TGTGCCAGCAGAGGAGGGACAGTGTACAATGAGCAGTTCTTC,TRBV7-9,TRBJ2-1,NA,NA
CASSALSPPSTGELFF,TGTGCCAGCAGCGCCCTATCCCCGCCGAGCACCGGGGAGCTGTTTTTT,TRBV9,TRBJ2-2,NA,NA
CASSRRQGADGYTF,TGTGCCAGCAGCCGTAGACAGGGGGCAGATGGCTACACCTTC,TRBV9,TRBJ1-2,TRBD1,NA
CASSRNRGLSPLHF,TGTGCCAGCAGCCGTAACAGGGGGCTTTCACCCCTCCACTTT,TRBV28,TRBJ1-6,TRBD1,NA
CASSLGAGEGTEAFF,TGTGCCAGCAGCTTGGGTGCAGGGGAGGGCACTGAAGCTTTCTTT,TRBV7-8,TRBJ1-1,NA,NA
CASSLRGWGDNEQFF,TGTGCCAGCAGTCTCCGGGGATGGGGGGACAATGAGCAGTTCTTC,TRBV7-2,TRBJ2-1,NA,NA
CASSNRESSYNEQFF,TGTGCCAGCAGTAACAGGGAAAGCTCCTACAATGAGCAGTTCTTC,TRBV6-5,TRBJ2-1,NA,NA
CSASPTSGPKNEQFF,TGCAGTGCTAGTCCGACTAGCGGGCCGAAGAATGAGCAGTTCTTC,TRBV20-1,TRBJ2-1,TRBD2,few
CASSQEQGTEAFF,TGTGCCAGCAGCCAAGAACAGGGGACTGAAGCTTTCTTT,TRBV16,TRBJ1-1,TRBD1,NA
CASSPDRVNADTQYF,TGTGCCAGTAGTCCCGACAGGGTGAACGCAGATACGCAGTATTTT,TRBV19,TRBJ2-3,TRBD1,NA
CASITGERETQYF,TGTGCCAGCATCACGGGGGAACGGGAGACCCAGTACTTC,TRBV6-5,TRBJ2-5,NA,NA
CASSLRSKGQGISNEQFF,TGTGCCAGCAGCTTAAGGAGTAAGGGACAGGGAATATCTAATGAGCAGTTCTTC,TRBV7-3,TRBJ2-1,TRBD1,NA
CASSAYTAVSGNTIYF,TGTGCCAGCAGCGCTTATACAGCGGTATCTGGAAACACCATATATTTT,TRBV7-9,TRBJ1-3,NA,NA
CASSITSDFYGYTF,TGTGCCAGTAGTATAACGTCAGACTTCTATGGCTACACCTTC,TRBV19,TRBJ1-2,NA,NA
CASSQERAGYPTDTQYF,TGTGCCAGCAGCCAAGAAAGGGCGGGCTACCCCACAGATACGCAGTATTTT,TRBV3-1/TRBV3-2,TRBJ2-3,NA,NA
CASSIAGQSYEQYF,TGTGCCAGTAGTATAGCGGGACAGTCCTACGAGCAGTACTTC,TRBV19,TRBJ2-7,TRBD1,NA
CASSLTGQVYNSPLHF,TGTGCCAGCAGCTTAACAGGACAGGTCTATAATTCACCCCTCCACTTT,TRBV7-3,TRBJ1-6,TRBD1,NA
CASSIVAGGKETQYF,TGTGCCAGTAGTATAGTCGCAGGGGGAAAAGAGACCCAGTACTTC,TRBV19,TRBJ2-5,TRBD1,once
CATSSQGTTQYF,TGTGCCACCAGTTCACAGGGAACTACGCAGTATTTT,TRBV24-1,TRBJ2-3,NA,NA
CASIYRGGYGYTF,TGTGCCAGCATATACAGGGGAGGCTATGGCTACACCTTC,TRBV7-2,TRBJ1-2,TRBD1,NA
CASSLNTVAGSKAFF,TGTGCCAGCAGCTTAAATACTGTGGCAGGCAGCAAAGCTTTCTTT,TRBV7-3,TRBJ1-1,NA,NA
CASSLSQGMGQPQHF,TGTGCCAGCAGTTTATCCCAGGGGATGGGACAGCCCCAGCATTTT,TRBV27,TRBJ1-5,NA,NA
CASTEQGGNSPLHF,TGTGCCAGCACCGAACAGGGGGGGAATTCACCCCTCCACTTT,TRBV6-5,TRBJ1-6,TRBD1,once
CASSERGTGDNEQFF,TGTGCCAGCAGTGAAAGAGGGACAGGGGACAATGAGCAGTTCTTC,TRBV2,TRBJ2-1,TRBD1,NA
CASSRRVASGNEQFF,TGTGCCAGCAGCCGCAGGGTGGCCTCGGGCAATGAGCAGTTCTTC,TRBV6-2/TRBV6-3,TRBJ2-1,NA,NA